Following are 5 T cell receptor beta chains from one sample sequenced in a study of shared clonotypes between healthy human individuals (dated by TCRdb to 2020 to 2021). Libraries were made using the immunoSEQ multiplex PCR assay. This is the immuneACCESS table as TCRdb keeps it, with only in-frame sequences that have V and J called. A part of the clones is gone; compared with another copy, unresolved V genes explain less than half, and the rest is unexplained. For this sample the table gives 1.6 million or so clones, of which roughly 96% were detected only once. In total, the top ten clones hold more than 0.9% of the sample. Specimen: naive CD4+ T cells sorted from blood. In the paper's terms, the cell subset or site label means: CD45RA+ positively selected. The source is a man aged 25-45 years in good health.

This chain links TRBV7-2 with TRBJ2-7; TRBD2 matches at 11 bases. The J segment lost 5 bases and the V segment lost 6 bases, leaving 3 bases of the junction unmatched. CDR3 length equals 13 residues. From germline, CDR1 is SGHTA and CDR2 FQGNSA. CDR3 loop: CASRLAGVNEQYF. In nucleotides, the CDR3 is TGTGCCAGCAGACTAGCGGGAGTTAACGAGCAGTACTTC.

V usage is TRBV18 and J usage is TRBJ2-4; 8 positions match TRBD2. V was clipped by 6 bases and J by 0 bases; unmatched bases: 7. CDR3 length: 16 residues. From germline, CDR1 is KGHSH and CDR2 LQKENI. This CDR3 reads CASSHGRDLAKNIQYF. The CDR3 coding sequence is TGTGCCAGCTCTCACGGGAGGGATCTAGCCAAAAACATTCAGTACTTC.

CDR3: CASSLTRETQYF. In DNA, the CDR3 is TGTGCCAGCAGCTTAACGAGGGAGACCCAGTACTTC. This chain uses TRBV7-3 with TRBJ2-5; D gene unclear. The germline V gene encodes CDR1 SGHTA and CDR2 FQGTGA. CDR3 length: 12 residues. Trimming took 0 bases from V and 5 from J, leaving 4 bases between them.

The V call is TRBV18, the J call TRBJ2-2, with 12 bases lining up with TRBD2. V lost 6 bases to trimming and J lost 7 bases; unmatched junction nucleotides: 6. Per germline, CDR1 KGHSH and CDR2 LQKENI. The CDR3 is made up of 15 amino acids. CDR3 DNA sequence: TGTGCCAGCTCCCGCGGACTAGCGGGAATCGGGGAGCTGTTTTTT. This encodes CASSRGLAGIGELFF.

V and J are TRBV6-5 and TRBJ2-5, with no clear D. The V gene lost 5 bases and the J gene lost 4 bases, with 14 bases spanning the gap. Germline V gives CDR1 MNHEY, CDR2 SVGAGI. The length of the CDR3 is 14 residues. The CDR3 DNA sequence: TGTGCCAGCAGTAGCCATACTCAAGGAGAGACCCAGTACTTC. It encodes CASSSHTQGETQYF.